This T cell receptor (beta chain) appears in the sequencing data of a study of metastatic and nonmetastatic thyroid tumors. Study at large: Across peripheral blood and tumor or nodule tissue samples taken from malignant and benign thyroid patients, the repertoires were compared with one another.

In its sample, this clone was seen many times. What it binds is unknown. Trimming took 0 bases from V and 2 from J, leaving 9 bases between them. CDR3 length equals 14 residues. Germline V gene sequence: CDR1 SGHNT, CDR2 YYREEE (reference sequence). Thyroid surgery had not been preceded by any treatment in any patient. Authors' data handling: The study built a papillary thyroid cancer distant-metastasis classifier from CDR3 differences across clinicopathological groups. TCRdb reassembled clones from the PCR reads with MiXCR. The V and J calls come from TCRdb's annotation, not from the publication. The sample lists 30,000 to 35,000 clones, over 12% occurring once. Study conclusions and caveats: Reportedly, malignant thyroid tumors had significantly higher TCR beta diversity than benign nodules, in blood and tumor.

What was sequenced was blood. V gene TRBV5-4 combines with J gene TRBJ2-7; D is ambiguous. The clonotype comes from a male donor with papillary thyroid cancer or a benign thyroid nodule (not recorded which). Some clones in this sample may be carry-over from other donors' samples. The CDR3 protein is CASSLALDTYEQYF. CDR3 DNA: TGTGCCAGCAGCTTGGCGCTTGACACCTACGAGCAGTACTTC.